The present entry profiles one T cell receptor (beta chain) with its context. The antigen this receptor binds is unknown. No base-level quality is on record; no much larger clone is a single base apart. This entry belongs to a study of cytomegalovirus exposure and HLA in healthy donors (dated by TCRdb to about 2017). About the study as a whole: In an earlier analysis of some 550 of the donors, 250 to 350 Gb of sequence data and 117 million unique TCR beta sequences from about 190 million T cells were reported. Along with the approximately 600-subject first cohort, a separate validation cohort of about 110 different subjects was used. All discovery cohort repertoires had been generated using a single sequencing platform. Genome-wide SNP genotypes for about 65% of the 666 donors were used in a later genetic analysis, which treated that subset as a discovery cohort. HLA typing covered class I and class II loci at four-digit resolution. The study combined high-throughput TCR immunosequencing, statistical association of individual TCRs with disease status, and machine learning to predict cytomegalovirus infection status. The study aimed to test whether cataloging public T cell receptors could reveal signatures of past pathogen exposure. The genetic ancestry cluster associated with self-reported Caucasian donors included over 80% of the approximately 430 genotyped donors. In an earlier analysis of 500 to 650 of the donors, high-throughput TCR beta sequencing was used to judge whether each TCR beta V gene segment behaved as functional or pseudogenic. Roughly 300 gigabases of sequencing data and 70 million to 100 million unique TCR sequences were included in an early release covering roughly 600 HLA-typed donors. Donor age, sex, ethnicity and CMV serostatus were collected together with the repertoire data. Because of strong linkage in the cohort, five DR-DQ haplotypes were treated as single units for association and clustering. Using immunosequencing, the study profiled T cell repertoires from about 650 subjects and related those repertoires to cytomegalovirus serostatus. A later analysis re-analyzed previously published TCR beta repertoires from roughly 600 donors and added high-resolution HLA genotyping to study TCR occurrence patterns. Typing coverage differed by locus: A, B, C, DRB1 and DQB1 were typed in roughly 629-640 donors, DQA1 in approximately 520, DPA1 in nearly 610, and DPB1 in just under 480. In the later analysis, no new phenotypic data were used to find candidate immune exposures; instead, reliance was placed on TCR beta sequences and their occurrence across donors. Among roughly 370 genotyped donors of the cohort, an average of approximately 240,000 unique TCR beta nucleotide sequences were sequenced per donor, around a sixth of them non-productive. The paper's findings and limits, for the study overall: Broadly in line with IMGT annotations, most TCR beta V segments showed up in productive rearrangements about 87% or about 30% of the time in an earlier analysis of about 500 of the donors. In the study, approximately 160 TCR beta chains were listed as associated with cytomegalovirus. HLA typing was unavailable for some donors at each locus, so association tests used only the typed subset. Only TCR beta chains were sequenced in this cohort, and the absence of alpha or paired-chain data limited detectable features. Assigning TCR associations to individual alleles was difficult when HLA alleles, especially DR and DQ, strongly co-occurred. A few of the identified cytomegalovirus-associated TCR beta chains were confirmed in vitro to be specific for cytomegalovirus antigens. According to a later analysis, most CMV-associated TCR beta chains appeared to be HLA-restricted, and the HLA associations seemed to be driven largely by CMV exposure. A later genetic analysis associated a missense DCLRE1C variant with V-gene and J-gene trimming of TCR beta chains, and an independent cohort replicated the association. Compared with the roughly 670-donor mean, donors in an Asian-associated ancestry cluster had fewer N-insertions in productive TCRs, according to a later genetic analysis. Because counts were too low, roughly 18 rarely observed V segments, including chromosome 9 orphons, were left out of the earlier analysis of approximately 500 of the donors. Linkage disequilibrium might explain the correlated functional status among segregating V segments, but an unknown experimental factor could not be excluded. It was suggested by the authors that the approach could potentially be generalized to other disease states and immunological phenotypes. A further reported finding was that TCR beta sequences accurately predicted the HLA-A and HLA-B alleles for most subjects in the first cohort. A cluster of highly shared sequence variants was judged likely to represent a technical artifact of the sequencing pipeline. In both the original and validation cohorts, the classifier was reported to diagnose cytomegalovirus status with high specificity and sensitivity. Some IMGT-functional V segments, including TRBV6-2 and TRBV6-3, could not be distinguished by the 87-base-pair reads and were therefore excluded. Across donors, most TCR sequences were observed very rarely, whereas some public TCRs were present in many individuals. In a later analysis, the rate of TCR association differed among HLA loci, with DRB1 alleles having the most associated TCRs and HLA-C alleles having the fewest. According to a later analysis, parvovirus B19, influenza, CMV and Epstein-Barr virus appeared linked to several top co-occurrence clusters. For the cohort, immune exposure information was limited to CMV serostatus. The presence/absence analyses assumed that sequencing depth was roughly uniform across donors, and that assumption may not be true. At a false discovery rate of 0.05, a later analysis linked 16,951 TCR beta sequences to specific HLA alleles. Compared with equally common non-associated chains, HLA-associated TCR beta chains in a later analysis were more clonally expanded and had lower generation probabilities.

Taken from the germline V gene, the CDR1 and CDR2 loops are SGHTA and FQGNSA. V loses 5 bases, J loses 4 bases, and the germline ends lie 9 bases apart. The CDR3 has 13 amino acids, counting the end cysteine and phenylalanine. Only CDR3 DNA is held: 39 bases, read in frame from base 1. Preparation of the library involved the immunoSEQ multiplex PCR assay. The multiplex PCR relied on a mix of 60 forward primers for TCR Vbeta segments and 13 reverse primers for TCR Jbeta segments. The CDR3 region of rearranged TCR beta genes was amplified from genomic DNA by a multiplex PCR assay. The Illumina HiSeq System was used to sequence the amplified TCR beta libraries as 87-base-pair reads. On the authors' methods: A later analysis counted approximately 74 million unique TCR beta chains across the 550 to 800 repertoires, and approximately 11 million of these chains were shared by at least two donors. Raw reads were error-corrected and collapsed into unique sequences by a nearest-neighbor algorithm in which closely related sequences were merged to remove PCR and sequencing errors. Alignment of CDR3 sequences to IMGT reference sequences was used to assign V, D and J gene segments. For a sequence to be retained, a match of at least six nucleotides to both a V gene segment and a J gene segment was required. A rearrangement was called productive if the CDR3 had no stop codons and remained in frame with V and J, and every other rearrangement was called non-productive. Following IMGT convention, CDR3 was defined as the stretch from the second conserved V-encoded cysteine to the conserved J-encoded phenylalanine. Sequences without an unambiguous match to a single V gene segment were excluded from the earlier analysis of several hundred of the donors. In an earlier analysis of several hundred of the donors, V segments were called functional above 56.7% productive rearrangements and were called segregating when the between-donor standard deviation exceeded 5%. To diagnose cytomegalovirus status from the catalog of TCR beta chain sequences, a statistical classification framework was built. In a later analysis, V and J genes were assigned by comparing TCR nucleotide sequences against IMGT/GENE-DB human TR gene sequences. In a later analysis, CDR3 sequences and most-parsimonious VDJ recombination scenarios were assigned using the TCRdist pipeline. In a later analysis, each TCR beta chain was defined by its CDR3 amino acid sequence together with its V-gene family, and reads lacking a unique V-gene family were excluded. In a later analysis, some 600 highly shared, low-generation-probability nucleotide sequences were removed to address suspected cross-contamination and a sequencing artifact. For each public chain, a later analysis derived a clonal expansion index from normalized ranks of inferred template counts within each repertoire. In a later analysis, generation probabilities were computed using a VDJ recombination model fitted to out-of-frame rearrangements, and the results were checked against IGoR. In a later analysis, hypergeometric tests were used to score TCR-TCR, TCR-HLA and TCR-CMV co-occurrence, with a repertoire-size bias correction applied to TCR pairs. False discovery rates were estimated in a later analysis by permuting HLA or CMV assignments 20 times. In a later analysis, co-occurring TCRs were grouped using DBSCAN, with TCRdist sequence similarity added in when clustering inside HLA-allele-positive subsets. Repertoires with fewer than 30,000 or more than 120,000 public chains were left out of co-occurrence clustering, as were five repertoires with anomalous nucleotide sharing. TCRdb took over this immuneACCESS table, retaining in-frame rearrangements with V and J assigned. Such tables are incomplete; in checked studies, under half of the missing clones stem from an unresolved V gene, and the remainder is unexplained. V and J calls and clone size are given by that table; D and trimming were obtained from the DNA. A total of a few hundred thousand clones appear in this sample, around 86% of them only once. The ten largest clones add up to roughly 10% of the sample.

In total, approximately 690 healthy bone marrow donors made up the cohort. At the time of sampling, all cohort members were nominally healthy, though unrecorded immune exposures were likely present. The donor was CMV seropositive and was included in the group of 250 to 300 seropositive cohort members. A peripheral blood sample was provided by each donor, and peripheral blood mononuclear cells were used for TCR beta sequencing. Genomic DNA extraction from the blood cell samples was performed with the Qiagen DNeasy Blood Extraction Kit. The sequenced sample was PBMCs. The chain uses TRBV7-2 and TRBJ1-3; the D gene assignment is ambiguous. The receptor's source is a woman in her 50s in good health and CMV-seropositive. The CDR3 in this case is CASSPVLGNTIYF. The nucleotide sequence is TGTGCCAGCAGCCCCGTCTTGGGAAACACCATATATTTT.